The 14 T cell receptor beta chains given below trace back to one sample, sequenced in a study of shared clonotypes between healthy human individuals. This table comes from immunoSEQ multiplex PCR, and its TCRdb copy is limited to in-frame clones, with some not included. The sample lists about 520,000 clones, approximately 78% seen once, with 9.5% to 15% in the top ten. Input material: PBMCs. All receptors come from a woman in her 40s in good health. Some clones in this sample may be carry-over from other donors' samples.

This chain links TRBV25-1 with TRBJ1-2; 7 nucleotides line up with TRBD1. Unmatched junction bases numbered 3, after V lost 4 bases and J lost 4 bases. Looked up from germline, CDR1 is MGHDK and CDR2 is SYGVNS. CDR3 length: 13 residues. Here the CDR3 DNA reads TGTGCCAGCAGTGGGACAGGTCCCTATGGCTACACCTTC. The encoded protein is CASSGTGPYGYTF.

This chain uses TRBV4-3 with TRBJ2-2, with a tentative D call TRBD1 (8 bases). Germline V gives CDR1 LGHNA, CDR2 YSLEER. V shed 3 bases and J shed 5 bases, with 13 bases lying between them. CDR3 length: 15 amino acids. The DNA for the CDR3 is TGCGCCAGCAGCCATACAGGGGGGGGGACCGGGGAGCTGTTTTTT. Its translation: CASSHTGGGTGELFF.

V gene TRBV7-8 combines with J gene TRBJ1-1; possibly TRBD1 for D (5 bases). Trimming took 4 bases from V and 0 from J, leaving 15 bases between them. Germline V CDR1 and CDR2: SGHVS, FQNEAQ. This CDR3 is built from 16 residues. The CDR3 is CASSSERQKMNTEAFF. The DNA of the CDR3 is TGTGCCAGCAGCTCCGAAAGACAGAAGATGAACACTGAAGCTTTCTTT.

To note about this clone: A far larger clone is one nucleotide away, so this likely arose from a read error. V and J are TRBV7-8 and TRBJ2-5, with a weak D call TRBD1 (5 bases). The CDR3 covers 14 residues. CDR1 is SGHVS and CDR2 is FQNEAQ in the germline V gene. The CDR3 DNA follows: TGTGCCAGCAGCGAACAGGATTACCAAGAGACCCAGCACTTC. As protein: CASSEQDYQETQHF.

The DNA of the CDR3 is TGCGCCAGCAGGAGAGAATTGGACGAGCAGTACTTC. Protein product: CASRRELDEQYF. This chain links TRBV5-1 with TRBJ2-5; D uncertain. TRBJ2-7 matches the DNA end more closely, so the J call is doubtful. Germline loops: CDR1 SGHRS, CDR2 YFSETQ. This CDR3 has 12 amino acids.

The V gene is TRBV10-3, the J gene TRBJ1-3; 7 bases are a match to TRBD1. V trimming: 3 bases; J trimming: 13 bases; junction bases outside the gene matches: 6. CDR3 length: 12 amino acids. CDR1 and CDR2 (germline): ENHRY, SYGVKD. The CDR3 nucleotides are TGTGCCATCAGTGAAGGGACAGCATCGATATATTTT. This encodes CAISEGTASIYF.

V usage is TRBV21-1 and J usage is TRBJ2-7. TRBV21-1 is marked as a pseudogene. The CDR3 runs to 15 residues. The CDR3 DNA reads as TGTGCCAGCCGCCGGAGGGGGGAAGACATCTACGAGCAGTACTTC. It yields the protein CASRRRGEDIYEQYF.

Regarding this clone: Other DNA sequences in the same sample also yield this CDR3. This rearrangement joins TRBV27 to TRBJ2-7; 10 nucleotides align to TRBD1. V dropped 3 bases and J dropped 2; count of bases not matched to a gene: 1. Germline V gene data show CDR1 as MNHEY and CDR2 as SMNVEV (reference sequence). This CDR3 is built from 14 residues. CDR3 in DNA: TGTGCCAGCAGTTTGGGACAGGGGACCTACGAGCAGTACTTC. This codes for CASSLGQGTYEQYF.

J is TRBJ2-5 and V is TRBV11-3; 8 positions match TRBD1. V was clipped by 4 bases and J by 4 bases; unmatched bases: 8. The length of the CDR3 is 15 residues. Germline CDR1 SGHNT, CDR2 YENEEA. CDR3 in DNA: TGTGCCAGCAGCTCTCGACAGGGGTTCGGAGAGACCCAGTACTTC. As protein: CASSSRQGFGETQYF.

This rearrangement joins TRBV15 to TRBJ2-1, with D possibly TRBD2 on 6 matching bases. Germline values: CDR1 LNHNV, CDR2 YYDKDF (reference sequence). Trimming shortened V by 1 base and J by 6 bases, and 7 bases separated the two germline ends. This CDR3 has 13 amino acids. The CDR3 DNA is TGTGCCACCAGCAGAGGGGGACTCAATGAGCAGTTCTTC. As protein: CATSRGGLNEQFF.

This clone was detected only a few times. The chain is built from TRBV7-9 and TRBJ2-3, with D unresolved. CDR1 SEHNR and CDR2 FQNEAQ come from the germline V gene (reference sequence). The CDR3 extends over 14 amino acids. Trimming took 3 bases from V and 2 from J, leaving 9 bases between them. The CDR3 DNA reads as TGTGCCAGCAGCTTGGTGGCGGACACAGATACGCAGTATTTT. It yields the protein CASSLVADTDTQYF.

The rearrangement joins TRBV6-6 to TRBJ2-3, with 9 bases matching TRBD2. This CDR3 is 16 amino acids long. Per germline, CDR1 MNHNY and CDR2 SVGAGI (reference sequence). V lost 2 bases to trimming and J lost 2 bases; unmatched junction nucleotides: 5. The CDR3 loop reads CASSYNLAGDTDTQYF. Written as DNA, the CDR3 is TGTGCCAGCAGTTACAACTTAGCGGGAGACACAGATACGCAGTATTTT.

This clone is medium-sized (0.01 to 0.1%) in the sample. Distinct nucleotide sequences in the sample also encode this CDR3. The chain employs TRBV7-9 and TRBJ1-2; D remains ambiguous. Per germline, CDR1 SEHNR and CDR2 FQNEAQ (reference sequence). The V gene lost 0 bases and the J gene lost 0 bases, with 5 bases spanning the gap. This CDR3 region has 14 residues. The CDR3 reads CASSLAASNYGYTF. CDR3 DNA sequence: TGTGCCAGCAGCTTAGCAGCCTCTAACTATGGCTACACCTTC.

The chain uses TRBV28 and TRBJ2-1; no reliable D call. CDR1 and CDR2 from the germline V gene are MDHEN and SYDVKM. The CDR3 length is 16 residues. V was trimmed by 3 bases and J by 0 bases, leaving 12 bases between them. The CDR3 nucleotides are TGTGCCAGCAGTTTTTCTAATATCCCCTCCTACAATGAGCAGTTCTTC. It encodes CASSFSNIPSYNEQFF.